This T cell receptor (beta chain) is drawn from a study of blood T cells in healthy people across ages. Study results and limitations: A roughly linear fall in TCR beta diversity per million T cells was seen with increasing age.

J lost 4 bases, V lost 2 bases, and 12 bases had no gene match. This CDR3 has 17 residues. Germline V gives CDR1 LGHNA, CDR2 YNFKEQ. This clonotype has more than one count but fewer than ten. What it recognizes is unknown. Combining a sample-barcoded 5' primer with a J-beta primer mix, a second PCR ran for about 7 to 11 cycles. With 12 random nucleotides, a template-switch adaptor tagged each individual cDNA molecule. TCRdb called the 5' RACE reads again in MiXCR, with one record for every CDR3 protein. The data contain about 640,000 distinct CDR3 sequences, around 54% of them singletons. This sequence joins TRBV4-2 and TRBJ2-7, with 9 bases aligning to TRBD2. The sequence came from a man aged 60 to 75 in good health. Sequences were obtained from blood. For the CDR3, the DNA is TGTGCCAGCAGCCAAAATGGCGGGGGGGACCTCCCATACGAGCAGTACTTC. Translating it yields CASSQNGGGDLPYEQYF.